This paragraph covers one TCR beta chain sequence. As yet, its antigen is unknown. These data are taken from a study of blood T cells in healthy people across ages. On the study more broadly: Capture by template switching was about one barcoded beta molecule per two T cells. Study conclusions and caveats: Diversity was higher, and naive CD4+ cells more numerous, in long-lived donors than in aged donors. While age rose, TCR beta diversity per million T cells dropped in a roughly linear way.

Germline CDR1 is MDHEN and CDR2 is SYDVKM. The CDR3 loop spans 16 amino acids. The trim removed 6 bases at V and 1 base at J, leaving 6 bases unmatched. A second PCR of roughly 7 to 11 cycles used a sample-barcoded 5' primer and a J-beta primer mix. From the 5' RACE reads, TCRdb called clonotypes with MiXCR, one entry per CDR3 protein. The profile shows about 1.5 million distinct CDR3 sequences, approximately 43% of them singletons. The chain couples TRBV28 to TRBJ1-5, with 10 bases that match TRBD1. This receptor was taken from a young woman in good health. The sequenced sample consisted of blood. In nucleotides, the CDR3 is TGTGCCAGCAGACAAGACAGGGGGCGAAGCAATCAGCCCCAGCATTTT. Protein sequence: CASRQDRGRSNQPQHF.